This entry concerns a single T cell receptor (beta chain). Each and every patient relapsed after autologous stem cell transplantation, and patients got differing brentuximab vedotin exposure. Generated by immunoSEQ multiplex PCR, the TCRdb table keeps only in-frame clones and is missing some. The profile covers fewer than 70,000 clones, with 88% appearing a single time and 5% to 6% taken by the ten largest. The data originate from a study of PD-1 blockade in classical Hodgkin lymphoma. Study as a whole: Intravenous infusions of nivolumab 3 mg/kg reached patients every 2 weeks.

CDR1 MRHNA and CDR2 SNTAGT come from the germline V gene. The V and J ends lost 6 bases and 0 bases respectively, with 12 bases between them. CDR3 size: 15 residues. The V gene is TRBV6-4, the J gene TRBJ2-1, with TRBD2 as a possible D gene (6 bases). The TCR was taken from a human donor with classical Hodgkin lymphoma. Sequencing used peripheral blood mononuclear cells (PBMCs), obtained before the second cycle of nivolumab. The CDR3 nucleotides read TGTGCCAGCAGCCTCGACGGGAGCTCCTACAATGAGCAGTTCTTC. Translating gives CASSLDGSSYNEQFF.